This T cell receptor (beta chain) was retrieved from a study of long-term antiretroviral therapy in people with HIV. Each participant with HIV received care in the United States. Germline V lookup: CDR1 SGHVS, CDR2 FNYEAQ. Losses at the gene ends were 4 bases for V and 4 bases for J; bases not matched to a gene: 1. The CDR3 is made up of 15 amino acids. It was version v3.0 of the immunoSEQ assay that was run at survey level. The repertoire was sequenced with immunoSEQ multiplex PCR; TCRdb's copy has only in-frame clones and lacks some. This sample yields 25,000 or so clones, of which nearly 95% are seen a single time; about a tenth belongs to the top ten.

J is TRBJ2-2 and V is TRBV7-6; TRBD2 matches 12 bases. Material: unsorted PBMCs, obtained 6.2 years after starting antiretroviral therapy. This TCR was sampled from a man aged 35-49 years with HIV. CDR3 bases: TGTGCCAGCAGCTCGGGACTAGCGGGCACCGGGGAGCTGTTTTTT. This gives the protein CASSSGLAGTGELFF.